This T cell receptor beta chain was recorded in a study of T cells in Graves' hyperthyroidism and ophthalmopathy. The authors deemed Graves' hyperthyroidism stable absent ophthalmopathy progression within 18 months. Among the patients, aged 18 to 65, hyperthyroidism was newly diagnosed and had lasted under 2 months. The table lists this clonotype with many counts. Amplified TCR beta CDR3 regions came from RNA transcripts. An initial round of RT-PCR targeting the TCR CDR3 relied on the HTBI primer set. TCRdb re-derived calls from the multiplex PCR reads in MiXCR, one entry per CDR3 protein. The sample shows 650,000 to 700,000 distinct CDR3 sequences, approximately 15% of them seen only once. Germline V CDR1 and CDR2: LNHDA, SQIVND (reference sequence). CDR3 length: 14 amino acids. The ends were cut back, 8 bases at V and 0 bases at J, with 11 bases in the middle.

The gene calls are TRBV19 and TRBJ2-1, with D perhaps TRBD2 (5 bases). This TCR was sampled from a man aged 45-65 years with Graves' hyperthyroidism. Input material: blood. The CDR3, as DNA: TGTGCCAGTGATACGGGGAACTCCTACAATGAGCAGTTCTTC. Translated, it gives CASDTGNSYNEQFF.